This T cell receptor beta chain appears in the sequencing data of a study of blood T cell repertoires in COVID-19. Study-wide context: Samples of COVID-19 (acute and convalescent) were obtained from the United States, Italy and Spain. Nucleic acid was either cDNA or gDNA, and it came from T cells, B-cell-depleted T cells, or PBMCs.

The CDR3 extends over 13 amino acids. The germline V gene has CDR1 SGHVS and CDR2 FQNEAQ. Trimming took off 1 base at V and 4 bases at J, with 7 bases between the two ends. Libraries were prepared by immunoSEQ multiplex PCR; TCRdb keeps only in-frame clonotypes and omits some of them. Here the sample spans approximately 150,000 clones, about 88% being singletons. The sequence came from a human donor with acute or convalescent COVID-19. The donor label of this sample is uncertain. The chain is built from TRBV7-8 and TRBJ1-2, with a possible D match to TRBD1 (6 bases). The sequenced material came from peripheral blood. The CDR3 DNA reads TGTGCCAGCAGCTTAGGCAGGGGCTATGGCTACACCTTC. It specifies CASSLGRGYGYTF.